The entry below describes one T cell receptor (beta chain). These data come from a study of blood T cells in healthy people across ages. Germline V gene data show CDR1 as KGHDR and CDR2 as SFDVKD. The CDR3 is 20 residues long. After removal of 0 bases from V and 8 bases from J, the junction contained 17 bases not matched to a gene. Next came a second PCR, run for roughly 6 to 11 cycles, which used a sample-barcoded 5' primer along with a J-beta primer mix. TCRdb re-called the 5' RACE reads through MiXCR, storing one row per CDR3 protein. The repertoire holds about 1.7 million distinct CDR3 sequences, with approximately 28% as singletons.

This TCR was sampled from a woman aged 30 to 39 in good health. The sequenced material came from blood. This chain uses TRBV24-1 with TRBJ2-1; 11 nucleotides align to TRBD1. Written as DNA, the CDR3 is TGTGCCACCAGTGATTTGCAAGGGATCGGGTCAGGGACAGGGGGGCATGAGCAGTTCTTC. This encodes CATSDLQGIGSGTGGHEQFF.